The 22 T cell receptor beta chains presented below share a single source sample, sequenced in a study of T cell responses to AZD1222 COVID-19 vaccine. The assay was immunoSEQ multiplex PCR, and TCRdb's table has in-frame clones only and misses some. Seen here are some 180,000 clones, around 92% observed once, and the top ten hold roughly 1.4%. Material: peripheral blood, obtained on day 0 of AZD1222 vaccination. These receptors came from an adult in good health.

V gene TRBV6-5 combines with J gene TRBJ2-1; D unresolved. Trimming removed 1 base at V and 9 bases at J, with 13 bases between. The CDR3 is 14 amino acids. In germline, CDR1 is MNHEY, CDR2 SVGAGI. The CDR3 nucleotides are TGTGCCAGCAGTTACTTAAGGTTAGGGTCTGAGCAGTTCTTC. Protein product: CASSYLRLGSEQFF.

Turning to this clone: At the DNA level, this CDR3 is encoded by other sequences in the same sample as well. The chain recombines TRBV3-1 (or the pseudogene TRBV3-2) with TRBJ1-4; possible D gene TRBD1, 6 bases. V was cut by 4 bases and J by 7 bases, with 10 bases left in between. The germline gives CDR1 LGHDT, CDR2 YNNKEL (reference sequence). The CDR3 has 13 amino acids. The CDR3, as DNA: TGTGCCAGCAGCCGGGGGCGGAGTGAAAAACTGTTTTTT. Translating it yields CASSRGRSEKLFF.

The gene calls are TRBV6-5 and TRBJ1-1; the match to TRBD1 covers 9 bases. In germline, CDR1 is MNHEY, CDR2 SVGAGI. This CDR3 comprises 13 residues. Trimming cost V 10 bases and J 2 bases; bases outside gene matches: 5. CDR3 protein: CATNRGLNTEAFF. CDR3 bases: TGTGCCACAAACAGGGGGCTTAACACTGAAGCTTTCTTT.

CDR3 nucleotides: TGTGCCAGCAGTTACCACCCAGGGGGTTCCACTGAAGCTTTCTTT. It yields the protein CASSYHPGGSTEAFF. V usage is TRBV6-2 or TRBV6-3 and J usage is TRBJ1-1; 7 bases match TRBD1. The CDR3 is made up of 15 amino acids. V dropped 2 bases and J dropped 4; count of bases not matched to a gene: 7. The germline gives CDR1 MNHEY, CDR2 SVGEGT.

The V gene is TRBV7-3, the J gene TRBJ2-3; TRBD1 matches at 7 bases. The CDR3 totals 16 residues. CDR1 is SGHTA, CDR2 FQGTGA, per germline. V shed 1 base and J 2 bases; nucleotides not matched to a gene: 6. Written as DNA, the CDR3 is TGTGCCAGCAGCTTAAACCCTGGGACAGACACAGATACGCAGTATTTT. Amino acid sequence: CASSLNPGTDTDTQYF.

The DNA of the CDR3 is TGTGCCAGCAGTTTTTCAGGGGGATATAGCAATCAGCCCCAGCATTTT. It specifies CASSFSGGYSNQPQHF. The V and J genes are TRBV27 and TRBJ1-5; 7 bases are shared with TRBD1. Germline-derived CDR1 and CDR2 are MNHEY and SMNVEV (reference sequence). The V and J ends lost 3 bases and 0 bases, in that order; junction bases with no gene match: 5. This CDR3 spans 16 amino acids.

This chain joins TRBV27 and TRBJ2-7, with D maybe TRBD1 (6 bases). The CDR3 length is 14 residues. V was cut by 5 bases and J by 7 bases, with 18 bases left in between. Germline V CDR1 and CDR2: MNHEY, SMNVEV (reference sequence). CDR3 nucleotide sequence: TGTGCCAGCAGTATAACAGGGATTCCGACAGAGCAGTACTTC. It encodes CASSITGIPTEQYF.

The rearrangement links TRBV18 to TRBJ1-2, with a possible D match to TRBD1 (5 bases). Germline lookup yields CDR1 KGHSH and CDR2 LQKENI. CDR3 length: 14 residues. V was shortened by 4 bases and J by 8 bases, with 17 bases between the two germline ends. CDR3 protein: CASSLLTGLEGYTF. Here the CDR3 DNA reads TGTGCCAGCTCACTGCTTACGGGGCTCGAAGGCTACACCTTC. The entire variable domain, with the rest obtained from reference TRBV18 and TRBJ1-2, is as follows: NAGVMQNPRHLVRRRGQEARLRCSPMKGHSHVYWYRQLPEEGLKFMVYLQKENIIDESGMPKERFSAEFPKEGPSILRIQQVVRGDSAAYFCASSLLTGLEGYTFGSGTRLTVV.

The chain is built from TRBV6-4 and TRBJ1-1, with D hard to call. Trimming took off 4 bases at V and 2 bases at J, with 8 bases between the two ends. This CDR3 comprises 13 residues. Germline values: CDR1 MRHNA, CDR2 SNTAGT. In nucleotides, the CDR3 is TGTGCCAGCAGTGCAGACCCTAACACTGAAGCTTTCTTT. Encoded protein: CASSADPNTEAFF.

J is TRBJ1-1 and V is TRBV25-1; D is unresolved. V was cut by 3 bases and J by 1 base, with 9 bases left in between. The germline V gene has CDR1 MGHDK and CDR2 SYGVNS. The CDR3 contains 14 residues. CDR3 protein: CASSDLRTNTEAFF. CDR3 DNA sequence: TGTGCCAGCAGTGACCTTAGGACGAACACTGAAGCTTTCTTT.

This clone turned up a few times. This sequence joins TRBV7-2 and TRBJ1-5; 7 bases fit TRBD1. The CDR3 extends over 15 amino acids. Per germline, CDR1 SGHTA and CDR2 FQGNSA. J was trimmed by 6 bases and V by 6 bases; bases with no gene match: 11. The CDR3 nucleotides are TGTGCCAGCAGTCCGTTGACAGGGAGTACTCAGCCCCAGCATTTT. Protein: CASSPLTGSTQPQHF.

The chain links TRBV5-1 to TRBJ2-3; D is undetermined. The CDR3 contains 14 residues. V shed 1 base and J shed 2 bases, with 8 bases lying between them. Germline-derived CDR1 and CDR2 are SGHRS and YFSETQ. CDR3 bases: TGCGCCAGCAGCTTGAGTCAGCCCACAGATACGCAGTATTTT. Its translation: CASSLSQPTDTQYF.

The chain has TRBV5-1 and TRBJ1-2; TRBD1 matches at 8 bases. The ends lost 4 bases at V and 8 bases at J; junction bases unmatched: 7. CDR1 and CDR2 (germline): SGHRS, YFSETQ. CDR3 length: 13 residues. In nucleotides, the CDR3 is TGCGCCAGCAGCCCAGGACAGGGAGGAGGCTACACCTTC. Translating it yields CASSPGQGGGYTF. Drawing the rest from reference TRBV5-1 and TRBJ1-2, the complete variable domain is KAGVTQTPRYLIKTRGQQVTLSCSPISGHRSVSWYQQTPGQGLQFLFEYFSETQRNKGNFPGRFSGRQFSNSRSEMNVSTLELGDSALYLCASSPGQGGGYTFGSGTRLTVV.

V usage is TRBV6-5 and J usage is TRBJ2-1; 10 bases are shared with TRBD2. Germline V gene lookup returns CDR1 MNHEY and CDR2 SVGAGI. This CDR3 spans 16 amino acids. V lost 0 bases, J lost 9 bases, and 8 bases stayed unmatched. CDR3 DNA sequence: TGTGCCAGCAGTTACTCCCAGCGGGGGGGCCTAAGTGAGCAGTTCTTC. Residues: CASSYSQRGGLSEQFF.

The chain employs TRBV21-1 and TRBJ1-5; the table's D call of TRBD1 was not tested on the DNA. TRBV21-1 is a listed pseudogene. The CDR3 sequence is 17 residues long. In DNA, the CDR3 is TGTGCCAGCAGCAAAGCGCGCAGGCACGATAGCAATCAGCCCCAGCATTTT. It specifies CASSKARRHDSNQPQHF.

The rearrangement links TRBV11-2 to TRBJ1-2; D is unclear. V was cut by 0 bases and J by 12 bases, with 14 bases left in between. CDR3 length: 13 amino acids. CDR1 and CDR2 from the germline V gene are SGHAT and FQNNGV. The DNA of the CDR3 is TGTGCCAGCAGCTTAGATTTACAGTGGCGGCACACCTTC. The encoded protein is CASSLDLQWRHTF.

The rearrangement links TRBV9 to TRBJ1-3, with D tentatively TRBD1 (5 bases). Germline values: CDR1 SGDLS, CDR2 YYNGEE. The CDR3 consists of 15 residues. Trimming cost V 3 bases and J 0 bases, with 10 bases left between them. The CDR3 DNA is TGTGCCAGCAGCGCCGGGGGGACCTCTGGAAACACCATATATTTT. Its protein product is CASSAGGTSGNTIYF.

The chain carries TRBV29-1 and TRBJ1-2; 8 positions agree with TRBD1. Unmatched junction bases numbered 8, after V lost 3 bases and J lost 5 bases. Germline CDR1 is SQVTM and CDR2 is ANQGSEA. This CDR3 region has 14 residues. The CDR3 loop is CSVDNPGGGYGYTF. CDR3 sequence (DNA): TGCAGCGTTGACAATCCAGGGGGCGGTTATGGCTACACCTTC.

The rearrangement uses TRBV7-9 and TRBJ1-4, with a possible D match to TRBD1 (6 bases). Between the trimmed V and J ends, which lost 6 bases and 7 bases, there was a span of 15 bases. The CDR3 covers 14 residues. Per the germline V gene, CDR1 is SEHNR and CDR2 is FQNEAQ (reference sequence). Here the CDR3 reads CASSRAQGFEKLFF. The CDR3 DNA is TGTGCCAGCAGTAGAGCACAGGGATTTGAAAAACTGTTTTTT.

The table lists this clone with a count of one. The chain is built from TRBV5-6 and TRBJ1-2; TRBD1 might be the D (5 bases). Between the trimmed V and J ends, which lost 1 base and 4 bases, there was a span of 11 bases. Germline V gene sequence: CDR1 SGHDT, CDR2 YYEEEE. The CDR3 spans 14 residues. The CDR3 DNA reads TGTGCCAGCAGCTTGAAGGGGTCTGGCTATGGCTACACCTTC. Translating gives CASSLKGSGYGYTF.

The gene calls are TRBV25-1 and TRBJ1-2; 11 nucleotides agree with TRBD1. The trim removed 4 bases at V and 2 bases at J, leaving 6 bases unmatched. This CDR3 region has 16 residues. Per germline, CDR1 MGHDK and CDR2 SYGVNS. The CDR3 is CASSGTGGARNYGYTF. DNA of the CDR3: TGTGCCAGCAGTGGGACAGGGGGCGCGAGAAACTATGGCTACACCTTC.

The CDR3 loop is CATSRGTGDVYGYTF. CDR3 DNA: TGTGCCACCAGCAGGGGGACAGGGGATGTCTATGGCTACACCTTC. This chain joins TRBV15 and TRBJ1-2; TRBD1 matches at 10 bases. Trimming cost V 3 bases and J 4 bases; bases outside gene matches: 5. Germline V gives CDR1 LNHNV, CDR2 YYDKDF (reference sequence). There are 15 residues in the CDR3.